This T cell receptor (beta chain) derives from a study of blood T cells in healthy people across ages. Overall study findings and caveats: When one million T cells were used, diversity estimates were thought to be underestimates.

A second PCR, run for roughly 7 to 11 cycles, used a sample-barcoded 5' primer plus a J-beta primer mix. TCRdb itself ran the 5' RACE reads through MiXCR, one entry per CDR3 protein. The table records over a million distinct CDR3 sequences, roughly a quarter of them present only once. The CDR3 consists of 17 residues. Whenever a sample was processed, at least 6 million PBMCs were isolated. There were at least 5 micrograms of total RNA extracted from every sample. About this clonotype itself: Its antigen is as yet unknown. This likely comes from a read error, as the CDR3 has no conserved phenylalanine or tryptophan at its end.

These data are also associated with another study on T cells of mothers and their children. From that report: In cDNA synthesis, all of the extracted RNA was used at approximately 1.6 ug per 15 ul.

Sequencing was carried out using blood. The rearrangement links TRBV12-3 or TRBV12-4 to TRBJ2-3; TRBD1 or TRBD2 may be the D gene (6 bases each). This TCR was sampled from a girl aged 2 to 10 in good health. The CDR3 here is CASSPLGAGLSADAQYS. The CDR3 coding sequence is TGTGCCAGCAGTCCCCTGGGGGCGGGGTTGAGCGCAGATGCGCAGTATTCT.